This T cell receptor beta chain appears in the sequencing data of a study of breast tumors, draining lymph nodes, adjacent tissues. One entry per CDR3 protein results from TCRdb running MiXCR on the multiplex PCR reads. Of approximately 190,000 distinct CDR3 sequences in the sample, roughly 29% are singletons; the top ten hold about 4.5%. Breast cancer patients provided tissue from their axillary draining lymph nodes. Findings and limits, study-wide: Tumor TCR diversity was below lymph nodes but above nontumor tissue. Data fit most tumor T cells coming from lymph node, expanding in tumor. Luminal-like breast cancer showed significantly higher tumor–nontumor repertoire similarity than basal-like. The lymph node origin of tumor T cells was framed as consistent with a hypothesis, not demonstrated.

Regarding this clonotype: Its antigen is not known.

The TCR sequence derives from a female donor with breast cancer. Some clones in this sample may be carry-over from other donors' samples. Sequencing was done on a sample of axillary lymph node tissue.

The CDR3 nucleotides are TGTGCCAGCAGCGTAGGTAGCTTAGGAAGGAGCGAAGAGACCCAGTACTTC. The encoded protein is CASSVGSLGRSEETQYF. The rearrangement joins TRBV9 to TRBJ2-5; D unclear. In germline, CDR1 is SGDLS, CDR2 YYNGEE. V was pared by 0 bases and J by 3 bases, with 18 bases between. This CDR3 comprises 17 residues.